The entry that follows covers one TCR beta chain sequence. Its specificity is unknown. Researchers ran the PCR with 60 Vbeta and 13 Jbeta primers. Libraries were prepared by immunoSEQ multiplex PCR; TCRdb keeps only in-frame clonotypes and omits some of them. Of 120,000 or so clones listed, around 80% are singletons. The source of the sample is a study of cytomegalovirus exposure and HLA in healthy donors. Study findings and constraints: It emerged from a later analysis that several of the most significant clusters appeared to be linked to common viral pathogens.

Sample: PBMCs. The sequence was collected from a man aged 30 to 39 in good health and CMV-seronegative.

CDR3 bases: TGTGCCAGCAGCTTAAAGGGGACAGGGGGAGAGACCCAGTACTTC. Amino acid sequence: CASSLKGTGGETQYF. This chain links TRBV7-2 with TRBJ2-5; 11 bases line up with TRBD1. Germline V gene data show CDR1 as SGHTA and CDR2 as FQGNSA. Trimming at V came to 2 bases and at J to 4 bases, leaving 3 bases not matched to a gene. The CDR3 is made up of 15 amino acids.